The present entry profiles one T cell receptor beta chain with its context. This sample was included in a study of blood T cell repertoires in COVID-19. Germline V CDR1 and CDR2: MDHEN, SYDVKM. Deletions cut 6 bases from V and 2 bases from J, with 17 bases between. This CDR3 has 15 amino acids. The authors' processing: Amplification of reference gene primers provided the estimated nucleated cell counts. Profiling relied on immunoSEQ multiplex PCR, and the TCRdb table lists in-frame clones only, not all of them. That table furnishes V, J and clone size, whereas the DNA furnished D and trimming. The repertoire holds approximately 210,000 clones, under 90% seen once, with 20% in the top ten.

This chain links TRBV28 with TRBJ2-7; no reliable D call. The TCR originated in a man between 25 and 39 years old with active or convalescent COVID-19. Sequencing was carried out using peripheral blood. The CDR3 nucleotides are TGTGCCAGCAGCCCCGCCCGGCAGGCCCCCTACGAGCAGTACTTC. Residues: CASSPARQAPYEQYF. Filled out from reference TRBV28 and TRBJ2-7, the complete variable domain reads DVKVTQSSRYLVKRTGEKVFLECVQDMDHENMFWYRQDPGLGLRLIYFSYDVKMKEKGDIPEGYSVSREKKERFSLILESASTNQTSMYLCASSPARQAPYEQYFGPGTRLTVT.